The 12 T cell receptor beta chains in this list originate from one sample, sequenced in a study of identical twins. MiXCR, run by TCRdb on the 5' RACE reads, gives a single entry per CDR3 protein. In the table there are fewer than 500,000 distinct CDR3 sequences, roughly a quarter of which are singletons. The sample was also linked to a second study, of T cells expressing NK-cell markers.

The specimen sequenced was CD4+ T cells sorted from blood. The source of these receptors is a woman aged 18 to 35 in good health.

J is TRBJ2-7 and V is TRBV20-1; 12 bases match TRBD2. CDR3 length: 15 amino acids. Germline values: CDR1 DFQATT, CDR2 SNEGSKA (reference sequence). V lost 1 base and J lost 2; bases outside the gene matches: 3. The CDR3 region has the DNA TGCAGTGCTAGAGGTCTAGCGGGAGGGCCCTACGAGCAGTACTTC. It specifies CSARGLAGGPYEQYF.

This clonotype was observed a few times. The chain combines TRBV11-2 with TRBJ2-7; D uncertain. The V and J ends lost 2 bases and 6 bases respectively, with 20 bases between them. The CDR3 has 16 residues. The germline V gene encodes CDR1 SGHAT and CDR2 FQNNGV. The CDR3 sequence is CASSLFEWWATGEQYF. The CDR3 bases are TGTGCCAGCAGCTTATTCGAATGGTGGGCAACCGGCGAGCAGTACTTC.

This chain joins TRBV5-1 and TRBJ2-1; D tentatively reads TRBD1 or TRBD2 (6 bases each). Germline CDR1 and CDR2: SGHRS and YFSETQ. Trimming shortened V by 3 bases and J by 2 bases, and 15 bases separated the two germline ends. The CDR3 totals 16 residues. The CDR3 bases are TGCGCCAGCAGCTCGGGACTTCGGGACACCTACAATGAGCAGTTCTTC. Amino acids: CASSSGLRDTYNEQFF.

This clonotype was counted a few times. This sequence joins TRBV20-1 and TRBJ2-7, with 13 bases lining up with TRBD2. The J segment lost 11 bases and the V segment lost 4 bases, leaving 5 bases of the junction unmatched. The germline V gene encodes CDR1 DFQATT and CDR2 SNEGSKA (reference sequence). CDR3 size: 12 residues. The CDR3 nucleotides are TGCAGTGCTACCGGACTAGCGGGAGTTGAGTACTTC. This translates into CSATGLAGVEYF.

This clonotype came up a few times. V is TRBV9 and J is TRBJ2-7; possibly TRBD2 for D (6 bases). Trimming cost V 0 bases and J 7 bases, with 17 bases left between them. The CDR3 has 15 residues. Germline CDR1 is SGDLS and CDR2 is YYNGEE. The CDR3 DNA reads TGTGCCAGCAGCGTAGGAAATTCGGGGGATGGGGAGCAGTACTTC. This sequence encodes CASSVGNSGDGEQYF.

This clonotype was counted between two and nine times. This chain connects TRBV29-1 to TRBJ1-2, with D unclear. The germline V gene encodes CDR1 SQVTM and CDR2 ANQGSEA. The CDR3 has 12 residues. Trimming pared 5 bases from V and 4 bases from J, leaving 11 bases between. The CDR3 DNA reads as TGCAGCGTTCCCTCGCCGGGCTATGGCTACACCTTC. This sequence encodes CSVPSPGYGYTF.

This clonotype was detected only a few times. The V gene is TRBV6-1, the J gene TRBJ1-2; perhaps TRBD1 as D (5 bases). The CDR3 is 13 amino acids. V lost 6 bases, J lost 6 bases, and 14 bases lay in between. Germline assignment: CDR1 MNHNS and CDR2 SASEGT. The DNA for the CDR3 is TGTGCCAGCAGGCGCGACAGCGAGCATGGCTACACCTTC. Its protein product is CASRRDSEHGYTF.

This rearrangement joins TRBV3-1 to TRBJ1-3; TRBD1 might be the D (6 bases). Germline V gene sequence: CDR1 LGHDT, CDR2 YNNKEL (reference sequence). V gave up 2 bases and J gave up 4 bases, with 12 bases separating them. This CDR3 is 15 amino acids long. CDR3 loop: CASSQSGTRGNTIYF. Here the CDR3 DNA reads TGTGCCAGCAGCCAAAGTGGGACAAGAGGAAACACCATATATTTT.

This clonotype has a handful of counts. The chain recombines TRBV7-8 with TRBJ1-4; no reliable D call. The CDR3 spans 14 residues. V was cut by 3 bases and J by 7 bases, with 12 bases left in between. Germline V gene lookup returns CDR1 SGHVS and CDR2 FQNEAQ. The CDR3 sequence is CASSLSRSAEKLFF. DNA of the CDR3: TGTGCCAGCAGCTTGTCAAGGTCGGCTGAAAAACTGTTTTTT. The full variable domain, rest sourced from reference TRBV7-8 and TRBJ1-4, is GAGVSQSPRYKVAKRGQDVALRCDPISGHVSLFWYQQALGQGPEFLTYFQNEAQLDKSGLPSDRFFAERPEGSVSTLKIQRTQQEDSAVYLCASSLSRSAEKLFFGSGTQLSVL.

This clonotype was seen a handful of times. The chain links TRBV9 to TRBJ1-1; the D is unclear. V dropped 0 bases and J dropped 1 base, with 10 bases sitting between them. The CDR3 has 15 residues. CDR1 SGDLS and CDR2 YYNGEE come from the germline V gene. The CDR3 protein is CASSVDPGRNTEAFF. In nucleotides, the CDR3 is TGTGCCAGCAGCGTAGACCCCGGCAGGAACACTGAAGCTTTCTTT.

This clonotype was counted between two and nine times. The genes are TRBV20-1 and TRBJ1-4; no reliable D call. CDR1 and CDR2 (germline): DFQATT, SNEGSKA (reference sequence). The V and J ends lost 5 bases and 10 bases respectively, with 11 bases between them. This CDR3 spans 11 amino acids. The CDR3 DNA reads as TGCAGTGCTGGATCGGTTGGAAAACTGTTTTTT. Translation: CSAGSVGKLFF.

The CDR3 sequence is CASRDHATGYQPQHF. CDR3 DNA sequence: TGTGCCAGCAGGGATCACGCGACAGGGTACCAGCCCCAGCATTTT. V and J are TRBV12-3 or TRBV12-4 and TRBJ1-5, with 7 bases aligning to TRBD1. The CDR3 consists of 15 residues. V lost 6 bases to trimming and J lost 7 bases; unmatched junction nucleotides: 12.